This T cell receptor beta chain stems from a study of blood T cell repertoires in COVID-19. Study-level information: Acute and convalescent COVID-19 samples came from the United States, Italy and Spain. Sample material is recorded as cDNA or gDNA derived from T cells, B-cell-depleted T cells, or PBMCs.

As handled by the study authors: Nucleated cell counts were estimated from reference gene primer amplification. This table comes from immunoSEQ multiplex PCR, and its TCRdb copy is limited to in-frame clones, with some not included. V and J calls plus clone size are reproduced from that table; the DNA served to infer D and trimming. The repertoire holds 30,000 to 40,000 clones, around 70% seen once, with roughly a tenth in the top ten. The length of the CDR3 is 13 residues. V trimming: 7 bases; J trimming: 2 bases; junction bases outside the gene matches: 5. The germline V gene encodes CDR1 SGHRS and CDR2 YFSETQ. A Seattle source enrolled patients during active infection and followed them longitudinally.

This TCR was sampled from a man between 70 and 80 years old with COVID-19, enrolled during active disease. The sequencing input was peripheral blood. The rearrangement joins TRBV5-1 to TRBJ1-2; 7 nucleotides agree with TRBD1. CDR3 loop: CASALTGNYGYTF. The CDR3 DNA reads as TGCGCCAGCGCCCTGACAGGGAACTATGGCTACACCTTC.